This TCR beta chain is drawn from a study of Graves' ophthalmopathy and Graves' hyperthyroidism. Study-wide background: Untreated patients at initial diagnosis provided peripheral blood. General study results and limits: Prediction of ophthalmopathy progression reached about 70% sensitivity and roughly 72% specificity.

Notes on this clonotype: The antigen is unknown. The junction and the germline gene differ at one end; a read error may be behind it.

The authors amplified TCR beta CDR3 regions, and they did so from RNA transcripts for repertoire sequencing. HTBI-primed first-round RT-PCR preceded second-round multiplex PCR. MiXCR, run by TCRdb on the multiplex PCR reads, gives a single entry per CDR3 protein. The sample lists over 650,000 distinct CDR3 sequences, 35% to 45% occurring once. CDR3 length: 16 amino acids. CDR1 is DFQATT, CDR2 SNEGSKA, per germline (reference sequence). Other autoimmune diseases, uncontrolled infections, pregnancy or lactation excluded patients from enrollment. What was sequenced was peripheral blood. The TCR sequence derives from an adult man with Graves' ophthalmopathy. The chain recombines TRBV20-1 with TRBJ1-1; 9 bases are a match to TRBD1. Here the CDR3 DNA reads TGCAGTGCTAGAGGGACAGGGGCCCCGAGGAGGACTGAAACTTTCTTT. It yields the protein CSARGTGAPRRTETFF.